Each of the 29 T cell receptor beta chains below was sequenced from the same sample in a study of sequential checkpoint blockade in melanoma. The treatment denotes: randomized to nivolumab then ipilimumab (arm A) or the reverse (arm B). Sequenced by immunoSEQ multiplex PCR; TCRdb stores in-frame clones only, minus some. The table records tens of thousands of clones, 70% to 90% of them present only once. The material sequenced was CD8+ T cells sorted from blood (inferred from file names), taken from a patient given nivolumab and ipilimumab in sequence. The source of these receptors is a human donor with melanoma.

The CDR3 loop reads CASSQLRDIGYTF. CDR3 bases: TGTGCCAGCAGTCAACTCCGGGACATTGGCTACACCTTC. The chain recombines TRBV6-6 with TRBJ1-2, with a possible D match to TRBD1 (6 bases). This CDR3 contains 13 residues. From germline, CDR1 is MNHNY and CDR2 SVGAGI (reference sequence). V lost 5 bases and J 7 bases, leaving 14 bases between the germline ends.

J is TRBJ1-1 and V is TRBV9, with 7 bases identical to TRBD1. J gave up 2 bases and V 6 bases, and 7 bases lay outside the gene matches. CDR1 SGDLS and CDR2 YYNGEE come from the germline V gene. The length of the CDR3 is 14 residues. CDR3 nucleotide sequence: TGTGCCAGCACTCCCGACAGGGTCAACACTGAAGCTTTCTTT. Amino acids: CASTPDRVNTEAFF.

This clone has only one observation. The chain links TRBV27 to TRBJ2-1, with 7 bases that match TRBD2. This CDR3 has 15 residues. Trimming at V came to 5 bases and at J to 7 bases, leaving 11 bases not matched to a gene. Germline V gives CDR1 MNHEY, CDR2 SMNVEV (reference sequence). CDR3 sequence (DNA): TGTGCCAGCAGTCTACTGGCGGGAGCGGGAAATGAGCAGTTCTTC. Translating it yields CASSLLAGAGNEQFF.

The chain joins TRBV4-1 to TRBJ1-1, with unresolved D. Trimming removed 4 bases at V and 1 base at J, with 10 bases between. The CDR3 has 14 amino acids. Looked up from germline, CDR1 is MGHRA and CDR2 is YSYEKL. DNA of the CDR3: TGCGCCAGCAGCCCCGCAGGTTCGAACACTGAAGCTTTCTTT. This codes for CASSPAGSNTEAFF.

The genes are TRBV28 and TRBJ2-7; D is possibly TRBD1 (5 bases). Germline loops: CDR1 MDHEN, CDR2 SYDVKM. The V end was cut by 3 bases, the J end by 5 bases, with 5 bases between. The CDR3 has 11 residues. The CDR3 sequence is CASSFRDEQYF. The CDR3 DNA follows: TGTGCCAGCAGTTTCAGGGACGAGCAGTACTTC.

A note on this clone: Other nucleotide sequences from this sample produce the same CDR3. The CDR3 DNA reads as TGTGCCAGCAGCGTGTCGGGGAACACTGAAGCTTTCTTT. Its protein is CASSVSGNTEAFF. The rearrangement uses TRBV9 and TRBJ1-1; D gene uncertain. The CDR3 extends over 13 amino acids. Germline CDR1 SGDLS, CDR2 YYNGEE. With 2 bases removed from V and 1 base from J, the gap between germline ends came to 6 bases. Based on the CDR3 plus reference TRBV9 and TRBJ1-1, the full variable domain is DSGVTQTPKHLITATGQRVTLRCSPRSGDLSVYWYQQSLDQGLQFLIQYYNGEERAKGNILERFSAQQFPDLHSELNLSSLELGDSALYFCASSVSGNTEAFFGQGTRLTVV.

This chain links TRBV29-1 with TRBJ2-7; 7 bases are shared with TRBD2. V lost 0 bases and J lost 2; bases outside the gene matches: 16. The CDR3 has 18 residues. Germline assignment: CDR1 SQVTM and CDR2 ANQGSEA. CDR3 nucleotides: TGCAGCGTTGAAGAAGACGGACCGACTAAGCGGGGCGCCTACGAGCAGTACTTC. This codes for CSVEEDGPTKRGAYEQYF.

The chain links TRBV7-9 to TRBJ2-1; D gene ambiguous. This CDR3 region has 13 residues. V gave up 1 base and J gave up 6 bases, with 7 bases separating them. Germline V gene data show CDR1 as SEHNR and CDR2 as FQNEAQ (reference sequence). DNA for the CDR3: TGTGCCAGCAGCTTAGATCTCGTCAATGAGCAGTTCTTC. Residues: CASSLDLVNEQFF. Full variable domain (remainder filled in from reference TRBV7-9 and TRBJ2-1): DTGVSQNPRHKITKRGQNVTFRCDPISEHNRLYWYRQTLGQGPEFLTYFQNEAQLEKSRLLSDRFSAERPKGSFSTLEIQRTEQGDSAMYLCASSLDLVNEQFFGPGTRLTVL.

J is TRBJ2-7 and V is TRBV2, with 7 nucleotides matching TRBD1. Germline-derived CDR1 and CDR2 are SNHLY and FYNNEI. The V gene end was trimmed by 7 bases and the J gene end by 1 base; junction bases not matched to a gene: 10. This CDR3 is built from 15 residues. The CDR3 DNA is TGTGCCAGCATCCTGGGACAGACACTATCCTACGAGCAGTACTTC. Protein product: CASILGQTLSYEQYF.

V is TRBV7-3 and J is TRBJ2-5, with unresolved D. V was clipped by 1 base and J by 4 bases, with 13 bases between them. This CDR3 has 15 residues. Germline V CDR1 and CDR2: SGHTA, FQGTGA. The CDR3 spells CASSLSSSYGETQYF. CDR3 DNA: TGTGCCAGCAGCTTAAGCTCCTCCTATGGAGAGACCCAGTACTTC.

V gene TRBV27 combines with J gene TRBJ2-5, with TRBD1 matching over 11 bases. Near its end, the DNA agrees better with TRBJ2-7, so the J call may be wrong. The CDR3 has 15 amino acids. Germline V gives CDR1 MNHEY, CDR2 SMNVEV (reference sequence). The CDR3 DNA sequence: TGTGCCAGCAGGGTCGGACAGGGGGCTTATTACGAGCAGTACTTC. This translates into CASRVGQGAYYEQYF.

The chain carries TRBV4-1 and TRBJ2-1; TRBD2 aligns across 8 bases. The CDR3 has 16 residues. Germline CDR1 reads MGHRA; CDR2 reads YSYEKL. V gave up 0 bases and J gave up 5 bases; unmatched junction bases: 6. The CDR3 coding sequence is TGCGCCAGCAGCCAAGAGGGACTAGTGGGGCACAATGAGCAGTTCTTC. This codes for CASSQEGLVGHNEQFF.

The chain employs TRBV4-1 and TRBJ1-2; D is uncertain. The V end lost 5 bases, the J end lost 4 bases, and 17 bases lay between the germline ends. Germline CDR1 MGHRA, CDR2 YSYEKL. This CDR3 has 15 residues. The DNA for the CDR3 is TGCGCCAGCAGCGGAGGAGCAGCGAAACCCTATGGCTACACCTTC. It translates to CASSGGAAKPYGYTF.

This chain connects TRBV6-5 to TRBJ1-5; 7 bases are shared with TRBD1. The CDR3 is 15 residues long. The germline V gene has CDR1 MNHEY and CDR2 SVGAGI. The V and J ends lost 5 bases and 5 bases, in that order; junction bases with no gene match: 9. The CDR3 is CASSPVDREDQPQHF. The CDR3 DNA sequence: TGTGCCAGCAGTCCTGTCGACAGGGAGGATCAGCCCCAGCATTTT.

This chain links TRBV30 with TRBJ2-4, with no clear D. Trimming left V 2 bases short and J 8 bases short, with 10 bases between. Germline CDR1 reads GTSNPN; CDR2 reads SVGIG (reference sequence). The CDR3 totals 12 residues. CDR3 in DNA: TGTGCCTGGAGTCCCCCCGGTGACATTCAGTACTTC. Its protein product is CAWSPPGDIQYF.

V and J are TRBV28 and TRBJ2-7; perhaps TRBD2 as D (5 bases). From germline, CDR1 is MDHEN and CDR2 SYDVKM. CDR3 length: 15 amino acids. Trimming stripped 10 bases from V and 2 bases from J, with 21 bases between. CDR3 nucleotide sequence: TGTGCCACTATCTCCGGACTGATGGGCACCTACGAGCAGTACTTC. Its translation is CATISGLMGTYEQYF.

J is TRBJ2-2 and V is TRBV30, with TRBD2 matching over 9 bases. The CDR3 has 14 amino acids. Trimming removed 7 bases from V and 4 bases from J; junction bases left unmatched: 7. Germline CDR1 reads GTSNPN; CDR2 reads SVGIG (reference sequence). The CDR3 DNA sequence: TGTGCCTTCCTAGCGGGATCAACCACCGGGGAGCTGTTTTTT. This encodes CAFLAGSTTGELFF. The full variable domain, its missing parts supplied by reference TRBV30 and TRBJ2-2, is SQTIHQWPATLVQPVGSPLSLECTVEGTSNPNLYWYRQAAGRGLQLLFYSVGIGQISSEVPQNLSASRPQDRQFILSSKKLLLSDSGFYLCAFLAGSTTGELFFGEGSRLTVL.

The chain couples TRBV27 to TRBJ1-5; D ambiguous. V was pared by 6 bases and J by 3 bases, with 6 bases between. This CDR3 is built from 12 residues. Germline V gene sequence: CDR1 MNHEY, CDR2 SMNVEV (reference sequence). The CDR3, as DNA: TGTGCCAGCAGCCCGTACAATCAGCCCCAGCATTTT. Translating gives CASSPYNQPQHF.

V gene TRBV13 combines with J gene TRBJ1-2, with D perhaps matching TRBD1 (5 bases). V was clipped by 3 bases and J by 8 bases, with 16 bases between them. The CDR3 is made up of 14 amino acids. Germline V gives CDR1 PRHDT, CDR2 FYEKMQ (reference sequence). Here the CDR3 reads CASSLGLPGDGYTF. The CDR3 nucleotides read TGTGCCAGCAGCTTGGGGTTACCGGGGGACGGCTACACCTTC.

The CDR3 loop is CAINEGRGTEAFF. CDR3 in DNA: TGTGCCATCAATGAAGGTAGGGGGACTGAAGCTTTCTTT. This sequence joins TRBV10-3 and TRBJ1-1; TRBD1 might be the D (6 bases). Deletions cut 7 bases from V and 5 bases from J, with 14 bases between. Germline loops: CDR1 ENHRY, CDR2 SYGVKD. The CDR3 has 13 amino acids.

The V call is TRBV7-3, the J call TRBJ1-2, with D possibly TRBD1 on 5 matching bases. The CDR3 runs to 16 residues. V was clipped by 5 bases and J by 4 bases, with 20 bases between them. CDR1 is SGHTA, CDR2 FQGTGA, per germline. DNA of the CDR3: TGTGCCAGCAGCCCCCTGGGGCAGGGTAGCGGCTATGGCTACACCTTC. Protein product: CASSPLGQGSGYGYTF.

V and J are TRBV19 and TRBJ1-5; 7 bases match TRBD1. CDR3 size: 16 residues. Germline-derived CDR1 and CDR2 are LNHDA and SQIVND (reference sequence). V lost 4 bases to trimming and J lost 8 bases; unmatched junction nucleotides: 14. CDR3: CASSKYPGQTTEPQHF. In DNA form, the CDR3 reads TGTGCCAGTAGTAAATATCCGGGACAGACAACAGAGCCCCAGCATTTT.

CDR3 loop: CASVSQGFEAFF. The CDR3 DNA follows: TGTGCCAGCGTATCGCAGGGGTTTGAAGCTTTCTTT. The chain recombines TRBV7-6 with TRBJ1-1; the D gene is possibly TRBD1 (6 bases). Germline lookup yields CDR1 SGHVS and CDR2 FNYEAQ. The V end lost 8 bases, the J end lost 7 bases, and 14 bases lay between the germline ends. The CDR3 is 12 amino acids.

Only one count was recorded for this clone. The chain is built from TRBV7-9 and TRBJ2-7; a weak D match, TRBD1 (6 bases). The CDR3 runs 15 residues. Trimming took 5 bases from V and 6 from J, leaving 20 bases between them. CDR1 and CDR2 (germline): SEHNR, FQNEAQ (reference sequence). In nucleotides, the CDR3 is TGTGCCAGCAGCGATAGTACCAGGGGTGGAAGCGAGCAGTACTTC. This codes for CASSDSTRGGSEQYF.

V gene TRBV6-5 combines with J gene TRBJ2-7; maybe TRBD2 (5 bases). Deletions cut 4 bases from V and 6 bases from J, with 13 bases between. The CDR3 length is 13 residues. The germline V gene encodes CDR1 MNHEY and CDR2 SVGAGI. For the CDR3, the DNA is TGTGCCAGCAGTTGGCGGGCCGGTTTCGAGCAGTACTTC. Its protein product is CASSWRAGFEQYF.

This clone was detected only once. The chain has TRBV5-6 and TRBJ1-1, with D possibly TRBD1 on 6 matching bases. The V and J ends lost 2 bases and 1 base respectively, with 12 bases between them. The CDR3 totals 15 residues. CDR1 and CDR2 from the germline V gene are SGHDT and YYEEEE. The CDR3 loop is CASSFVTGPNTEAFF. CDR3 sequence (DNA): TGTGCCAGCAGCTTCGTTACAGGGCCGAACACTGAAGCTTTCTTT.

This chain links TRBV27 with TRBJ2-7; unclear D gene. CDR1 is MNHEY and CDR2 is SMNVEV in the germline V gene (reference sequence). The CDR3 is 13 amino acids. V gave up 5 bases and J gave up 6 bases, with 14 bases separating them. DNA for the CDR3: TGTGCCAGCAGTATGGTGGAGACTTCCGAGCAGTACTTC. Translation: CASSMVETSEQYF.

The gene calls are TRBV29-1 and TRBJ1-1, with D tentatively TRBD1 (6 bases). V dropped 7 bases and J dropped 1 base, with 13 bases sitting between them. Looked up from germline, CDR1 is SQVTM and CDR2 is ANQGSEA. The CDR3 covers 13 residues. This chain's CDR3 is CSDLGHSNTEAFF. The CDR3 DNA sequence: TGCAGCGACTTGGGACACTCGAACACTGAAGCTTTCTTT. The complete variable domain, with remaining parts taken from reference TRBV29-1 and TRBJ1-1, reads SAVISQKPSRDICQRGTSLTIQCQVDSQVTMMFWYRQQPGQSLTLIATANQGSEATYESGFVIDKFPISRPNLTFSTLTVSNMSPEDSSIYLCSDLGHSNTEAFFGQGTRLTVV.

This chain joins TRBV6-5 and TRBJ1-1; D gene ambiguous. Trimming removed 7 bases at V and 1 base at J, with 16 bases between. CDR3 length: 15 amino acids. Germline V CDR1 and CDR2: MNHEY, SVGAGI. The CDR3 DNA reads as TGTGCCAGCACCGAAAGGGAGTGGGGGAACACTGAAGCTTTCTTT. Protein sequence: CASTEREWGNTEAFF.